Listed here are 18 T cell receptor beta chains from one sample, sequenced in a study of shared T cell receptors in the human thymus. The method was immunoSEQ multiplex PCR; TCRdb's version includes in-frame clones alone and lacks a portion of them. The table shows 630,000 or so clones, with roughly 86% occurring only once. The sample was also reused in another study, on human thymus T cells.

Sequenced: thymocytes. Receptors originate from a boy less than two years old with a congenital heart defect.

This chain connects TRBV4-3 to TRBJ2-2; 8 bases are a match to TRBD2. Germline V CDR1 and CDR2: LGHNA, YSLEER. The CDR3 has 19 residues. V gave up 1 base and J gave up 0 bases; unmatched junction bases: 10. The CDR3 bases are TGCGCCAGCAGCCAAGTGGGGGGACTAGGTGTTTCGAACACCGGGGAGCTGTTTTTT. This codes for CASSQVGGLGVSNTGELFF.

The rearrangement joins TRBV5-5 to TRBJ2-1, with TRBD2 matching over 11 bases. This CDR3 spans 19 amino acids. V lost 0 bases, J lost 0 bases, and 8 bases stayed unmatched. Germline V gene lookup returns CDR1 SGHKS and CDR2 YYEKEE (reference sequence). The CDR3 loop reads CASSLEASGRLSSYNEQFF. CDR3 DNA: TGTGCCAGCAGCTTGGAGGCTAGCGGGAGGCTGAGCTCCTACAATGAGCAGTTCTTC.

This sequence joins TRBV10-1 and TRBJ1-1; the D gene is possibly TRBD1 (5 bases). Germline V gives CDR1 WNHNN, CDR2 SYGVQD (reference sequence). Trimming left V 5 bases short and J 8 bases short, with 15 bases between. This CDR3 spans 13 amino acids. This chain's CDR3 is CASSLGEAREAFF. The CDR3 coding sequence is TGCGCCAGCAGTCTGGGGGAGGCCAGGGAAGCTTTCTTT.

The rearrangement links TRBV4-1 to TRBJ1-4; D might be TRBD1 (6 bases). The CDR3 runs to 15 residues. V was trimmed by 1 base and J by 4 bases, leaving 10 bases between them. Germline V gene sequence: CDR1 MGHRA, CDR2 YSYEKL. DNA for the CDR3: TGCGCCAGCAGCCAAGGACAGGCCCTTAATGAAAAACTGTTTTTT. This gives the protein CASSQGQALNEKLFF.

The chain joins TRBV9 to TRBJ2-3, with 8 bases identical to TRBD2. The V and J ends lost 2 bases and 2 bases, in that order; junction bases with no gene match: 4. Per the germline V gene, CDR1 is SGDLS and CDR2 is YYNGEE. The CDR3 has 15 residues. The CDR3 DNA sequence: TGTGCCAGCAGCGTCGGGGGGGGGAACACAGATACGCAGTATTTT. Its protein product is CASSVGGGNTDTQYF.

The genes are TRBV28 and TRBJ2-7; TRBD2 aligns across 11 bases. The trim removed 6 bases at V and 0 bases at J, leaving 4 bases unmatched. Germline-derived CDR1 and CDR2 are MDHEN and SYDVKM. The CDR3 is made up of 15 amino acids. CDR3 in DNA: TGTGCCAGCAGCGCTAGCGGGAGGATCTCCTACGAGCAGTACTTC. Translation gives CASSASGRISYEQYF.

This chain links TRBV10-1 with TRBJ2-1; 8 nucleotides align to TRBD2. CDR1 is WNHNN and CDR2 is SYGVQD in the germline V gene (reference sequence). The J segment lost 0 bases and the V segment lost 6 bases, leaving 16 bases of the junction unmatched. CDR3 length: 19 residues. The CDR3 sequence is CASSPTAGGSGSSYNEQFF. CDR3 DNA: TGCGCCAGCAGCCCCACGGCGGGGGGAAGCGGGAGCTCCTACAATGAGCAGTTCTTC.

The chain couples TRBV28 to TRBJ2-7; 7 nucleotides agree with TRBD1. The CDR3 totals 18 residues. Trimming took 2 bases from V and 3 from J; bases not matched to a gene: 16. Germline CDR1 is MDHEN and CDR2 is SYDVKM. The CDR3 DNA reads as TGTGCCAGCAGTTTAAGGTGGGGAAAAGGGGGCGCGGGCTACGAGCAGTACTTC. This gives the protein CASSLRWGKGGAGYEQYF.

The chain has TRBV4-1 and TRBJ2-1, with 11 bases fitting TRBD2. Germline CDR1 and CDR2: MGHRA and YSYEKL. V trimming: 6 bases; J trimming: 7 bases; junction bases outside the gene matches: 14. The CDR3 sequence is 17 residues long. The chain's CDR3 is CASRLSTLAGGRNEQFF. In nucleotides, the CDR3 is TGCGCCAGCAGACTAAGCACTCTAGCGGGGGGTAGGAATGAGCAGTTCTTC.

The rearrangement links TRBV5-1 to TRBJ2-5; 10 nucleotides line up with TRBD2. The length of the CDR3 is 15 residues. Germline V gene data show CDR1 as SGHRS and CDR2 as YFSETQ. Trimming at V came to 4 bases and at J to 4 bases, leaving 7 bases not matched to a gene. The CDR3 DNA is TGCGCCAGCAGCGTAAAAGCGGGAGGGCCAGAGACCCAGTACTTC. Translated: CASSVKAGGPETQYF.

Only a few counts were recorded for this clone. This chain links TRBV25-1 with TRBJ1-1, with TRBD1 as a possible D gene (6 bases). Trimming removed 5 bases from V and 5 bases from J, with 9 bases in between. Germline V gives CDR1 MGHDK, CDR2 SYGVNS. The length of the CDR3 is 12 residues. CDR3 nucleotides: TGTGCCAGCAGTCGTCAGGGGACTGAAGCTTTCTTT. Translated: CASSRQGTEAFF.

The chain joins TRBV19 to TRBJ1-5; D is possibly TRBD1 (5 bases). V lost 7 bases, J lost 0 bases, and 22 bases lay in between. The V gene's germline CDR1 is LNHDA and CDR2 SQIVND (reference sequence). The CDR3 loop spans 18 amino acids. For the CDR3, the DNA is TGTGCCAGTACCAGGCGGGGCGGTTCGGGTTATAGCAATCAGCCCCAGCATTTT. This gives the protein CASTRRGGSGYSNQPQHF.

The gene calls are TRBV27 and TRBJ1-5, with TRBD1 matching 8 bases. Losses at the gene ends were 4 bases for V and 7 bases for J; bases not matched to a gene: 6. Germline values: CDR1 MNHEY, CDR2 SMNVEV (reference sequence). The CDR3 length is 14 residues. The CDR3 DNA reads TGTGCCAGCAGTTCAACAGGGGGGGAACAGCCCCAGCATTTT. It is translated as CASSSTGGEQPQHF.

This clone was seen just once. The genes are TRBV14 and TRBJ1-1; D uncertain. The CDR3 is 13 amino acids. Trimming pared 0 bases from V and 3 bases from J, leaving 5 bases between. CDR1 is SGHDN, CDR2 FVKESK, per germline. The CDR3 loop reads CASSQDRYTEAFF. CDR3 DNA: TGTGCCAGCAGCCAAGATCGTTACACTGAAGCTTTCTTT.

CDR3 amino acids: CASSQRDYPPYEQYF. The CDR3 DNA is TGTGCCAGCAGCCAACGGGACTACCCACCCTACGAGCAGTACTTC. The chain combines TRBV14 with TRBJ2-7; 7 bases fit TRBD2. Trimming took 2 bases from V and 2 from J; bases not matched to a gene: 6. From germline, CDR1 is SGHDN and CDR2 FVKESK. The CDR3 runs to 15 residues.

The chain recombines TRBV4-3 with TRBJ2-5; 8 bases match TRBD2. Trimming cost V 1 base and J 0 bases; bases outside gene matches: 10. The CDR3 totals 18 residues. Germline V gives CDR1 LGHNA, CDR2 YSLEER. Written as DNA, the CDR3 is TGCGCCAGCAGCCAAGTTCTTAAGACTAGCGACAACCAAGAGACCCAGTACTTC. This codes for CASSQVLKTSDNQETQYF.

V is TRBV30 and J is TRBJ1-5; D remains unclear. CDR3 length: 12 amino acids. Between the trimmed V and J ends, which lost 2 bases and 6 bases, there was a span of 8 bases. CDR1 is GTSNPN and CDR2 is SVGIG in the germline V gene (reference sequence). CDR3 sequence: CAWSRGGQPQHF. DNA for the CDR3: TGTGCCTGGAGTCGGGGAGGTCAGCCCCAGCATTTT.

The chain combines TRBV30 with TRBJ2-1, with unresolved D. Germline V CDR1 and CDR2: GTSNPN, SVGIG (reference sequence). There are 12 residues in the CDR3. The V end was cut by 3 bases, the J end by 7 bases, with 10 bases between. CDR3 region: CAWRGLANEQFF. CDR3 DNA sequence: TGTGCCTGGAGGGGCTTGGCGAATGAGCAGTTCTTC.